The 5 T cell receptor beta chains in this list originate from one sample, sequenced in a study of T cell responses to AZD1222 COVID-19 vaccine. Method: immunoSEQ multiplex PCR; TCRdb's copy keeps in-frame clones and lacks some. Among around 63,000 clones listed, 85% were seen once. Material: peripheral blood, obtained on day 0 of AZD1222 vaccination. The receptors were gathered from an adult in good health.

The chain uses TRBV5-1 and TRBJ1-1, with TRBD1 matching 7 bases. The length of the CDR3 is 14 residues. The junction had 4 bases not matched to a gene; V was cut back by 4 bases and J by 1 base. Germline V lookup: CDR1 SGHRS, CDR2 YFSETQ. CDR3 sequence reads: CASSRGQGNTEAFF. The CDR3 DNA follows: TGCGCCAGCAGCAGGGGGCAGGGGAACACTGAAGCTTTCTTT. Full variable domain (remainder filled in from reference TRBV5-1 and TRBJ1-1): KAGVTQTPRYLIKTRGQQVTLSCSPISGHRSVSWYQQTPGQGLQFLFEYFSETQRNKGNFPGRFSGRQFSNSRSEMNVSTLELGDSALYLCASSRGQGNTEAFFGQGTRLTVV.

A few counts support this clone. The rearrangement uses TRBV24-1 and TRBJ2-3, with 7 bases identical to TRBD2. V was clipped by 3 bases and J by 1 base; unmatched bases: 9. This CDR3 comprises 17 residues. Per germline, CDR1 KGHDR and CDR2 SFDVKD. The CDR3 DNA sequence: TGTGCCACCAGTGATCCCGTCCCGGGGGGAGGCACAGATACGCAGTATTTT. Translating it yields CATSDPVPGGGTDTQYF.

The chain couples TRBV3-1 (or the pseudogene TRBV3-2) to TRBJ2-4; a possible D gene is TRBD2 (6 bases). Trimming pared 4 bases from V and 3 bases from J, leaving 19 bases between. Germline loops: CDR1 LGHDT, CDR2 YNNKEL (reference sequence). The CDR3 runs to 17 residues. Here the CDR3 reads CASSRRQGLGGKNIQYF. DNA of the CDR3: TGTGCCAGCAGCCGACGCCAGGGACTCGGCGGCAAAAACATTCAGTACTTC.

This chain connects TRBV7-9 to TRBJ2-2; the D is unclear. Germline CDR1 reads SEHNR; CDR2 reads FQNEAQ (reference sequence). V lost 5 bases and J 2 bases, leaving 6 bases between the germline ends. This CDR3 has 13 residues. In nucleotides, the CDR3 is TGTGCCAGCAGCAATCGAAACACCGGGGAGCTGTTTTTT. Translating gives CASSNRNTGELFF.

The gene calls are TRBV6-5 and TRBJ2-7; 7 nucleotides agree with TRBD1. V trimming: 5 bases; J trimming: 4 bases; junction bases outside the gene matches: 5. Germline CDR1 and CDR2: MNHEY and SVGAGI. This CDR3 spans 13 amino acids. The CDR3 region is CASSRDSEYEQYF. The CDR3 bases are TGTGCCAGCAGTCGGGACAGTGAATACGAGCAGTACTTC.